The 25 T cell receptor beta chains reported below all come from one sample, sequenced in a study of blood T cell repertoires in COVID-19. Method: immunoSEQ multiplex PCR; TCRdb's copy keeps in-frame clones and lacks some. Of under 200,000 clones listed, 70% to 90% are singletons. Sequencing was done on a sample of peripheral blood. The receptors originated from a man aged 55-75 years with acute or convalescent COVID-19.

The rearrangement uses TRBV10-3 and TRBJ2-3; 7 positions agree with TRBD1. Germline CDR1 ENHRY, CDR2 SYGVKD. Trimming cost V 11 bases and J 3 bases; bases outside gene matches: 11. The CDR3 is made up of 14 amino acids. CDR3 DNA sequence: TGTGCCGCCTCAGGGGGTTTGAGAACAGATACGCAGTATTTT. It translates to CAASGGLRTDTQYF.

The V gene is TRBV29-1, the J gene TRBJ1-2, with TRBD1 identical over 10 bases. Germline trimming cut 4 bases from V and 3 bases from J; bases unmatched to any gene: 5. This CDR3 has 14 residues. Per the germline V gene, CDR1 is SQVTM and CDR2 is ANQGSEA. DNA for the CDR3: TGCAGCGTTGCTCGGACAGGGGGTTACTATGGCTACACCTTC. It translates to CSVARTGGYYGYTF.

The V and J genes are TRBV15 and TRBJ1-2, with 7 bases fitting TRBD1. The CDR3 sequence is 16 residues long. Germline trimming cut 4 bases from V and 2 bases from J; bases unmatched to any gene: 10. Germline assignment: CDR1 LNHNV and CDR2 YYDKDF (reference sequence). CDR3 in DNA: TGTGCCACCAGCACCCGGCTGAGACAGGGAAACTATGGCTACACCTTC. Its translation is CATSTRLRQGNYGYTF.

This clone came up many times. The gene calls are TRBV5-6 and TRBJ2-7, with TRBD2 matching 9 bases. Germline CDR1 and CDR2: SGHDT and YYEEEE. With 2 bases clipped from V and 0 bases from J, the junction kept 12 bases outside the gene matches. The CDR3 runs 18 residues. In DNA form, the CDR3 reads TGTGCCAGCAGCTTCACGGTCGGGCGACTAGCGGCCTCCTACGAGCAGTACTTC. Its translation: CASSFTVGRLAASYEQYF.

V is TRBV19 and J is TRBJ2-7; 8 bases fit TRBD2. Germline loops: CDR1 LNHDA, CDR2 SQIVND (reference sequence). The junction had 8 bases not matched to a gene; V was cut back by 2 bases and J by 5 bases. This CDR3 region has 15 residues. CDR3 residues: CASSIQVGRANEQYF. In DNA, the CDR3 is TGTGCCAGTAGTATACAGGTCGGGAGGGCAAACGAGCAGTACTTC.

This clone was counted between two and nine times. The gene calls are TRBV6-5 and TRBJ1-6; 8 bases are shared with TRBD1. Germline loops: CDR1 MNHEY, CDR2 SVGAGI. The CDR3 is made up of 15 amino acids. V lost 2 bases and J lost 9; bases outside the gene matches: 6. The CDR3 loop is CASSYDRGGSSPLHF. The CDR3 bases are TGTGCCAGCAGTTACGACAGGGGAGGGAGTTCACCCCTCCACTTT.

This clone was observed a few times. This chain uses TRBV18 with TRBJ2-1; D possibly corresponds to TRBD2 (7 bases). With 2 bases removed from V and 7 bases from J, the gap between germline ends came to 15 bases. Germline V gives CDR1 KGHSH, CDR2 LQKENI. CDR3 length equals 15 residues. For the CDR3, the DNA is TGTGCCAGCTCACCAGAAGGGGGGGTCTGGAATGAGCAGTTCTTC. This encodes CASSPEGGVWNEQFF.

The CDR3 DNA sequence: TGTGCCAGCAGCTTGGAGGACAGGGCCTCCTCGTTCCAGCATTTT. Translation: CASSLEDRASSFQHF. This chain joins TRBV5-5 and TRBJ1-5; 8 bases line up with TRBD1. Trimming took 0 bases from V and 12 from J; bases not matched to a gene: 11. The germline V gene encodes CDR1 SGHKS and CDR2 YYEKEE (reference sequence). The CDR3 is 15 residues long.

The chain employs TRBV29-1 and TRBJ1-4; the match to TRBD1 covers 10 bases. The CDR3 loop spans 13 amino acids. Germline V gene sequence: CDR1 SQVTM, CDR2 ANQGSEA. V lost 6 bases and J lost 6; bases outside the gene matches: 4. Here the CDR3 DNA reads TGCAGCGTCTCCGGGACAGGGGATGAAAAACTGTTTTTT. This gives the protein CSVSGTGDEKLFF.

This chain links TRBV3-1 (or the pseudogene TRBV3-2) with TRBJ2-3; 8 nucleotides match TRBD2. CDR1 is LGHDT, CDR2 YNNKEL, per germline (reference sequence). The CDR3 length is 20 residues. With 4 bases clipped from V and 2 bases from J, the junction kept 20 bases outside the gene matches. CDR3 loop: CASSPDLGLRSGGNTDTQYF. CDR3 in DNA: TGTGCCAGCAGCCCCGACCTGGGACTTAGGAGCGGGGGAAACACAGATACGCAGTATTTT.

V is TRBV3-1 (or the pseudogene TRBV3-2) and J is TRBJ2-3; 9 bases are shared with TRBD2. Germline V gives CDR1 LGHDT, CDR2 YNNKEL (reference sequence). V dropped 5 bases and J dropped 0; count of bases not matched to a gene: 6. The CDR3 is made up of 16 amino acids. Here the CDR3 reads CASSSGLAGSTDTQYF. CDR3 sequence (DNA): TGTGCCAGCAGCTCAGGGCTAGCGGGGAGCACAGATACGCAGTATTTT.

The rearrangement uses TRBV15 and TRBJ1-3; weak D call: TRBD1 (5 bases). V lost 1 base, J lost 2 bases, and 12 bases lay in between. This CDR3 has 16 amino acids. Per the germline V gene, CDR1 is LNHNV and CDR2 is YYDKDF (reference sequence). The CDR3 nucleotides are TGTGCCACCAGCAGAGGTGGTTCAGGGACTGGAAACACCATATATTTT. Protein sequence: CATSRGGSGTGNTIYF.

CDR3 in amino acids: CASRNTGGADQPQHF. The CDR3 nucleotides are TGTGCCAGCAGGAACACAGGGGGCGCAGATCAGCCCCAGCATTTT. This chain connects TRBV6-5 to TRBJ1-5; TRBD1 aligns across 9 bases. There are 15 residues in the CDR3. V lost 6 bases and J lost 5; bases outside the gene matches: 8. Germline V gene lookup returns CDR1 MNHEY and CDR2 SVGAGI.

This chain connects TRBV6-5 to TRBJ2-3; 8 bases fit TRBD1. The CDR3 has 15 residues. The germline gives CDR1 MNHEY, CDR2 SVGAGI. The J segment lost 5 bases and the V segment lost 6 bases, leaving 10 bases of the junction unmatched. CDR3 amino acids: CASSDGGQGVDTQYF. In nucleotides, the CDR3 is TGTGCCAGCAGCGACGGAGGACAGGGCGTAGATACGCAGTATTTT.

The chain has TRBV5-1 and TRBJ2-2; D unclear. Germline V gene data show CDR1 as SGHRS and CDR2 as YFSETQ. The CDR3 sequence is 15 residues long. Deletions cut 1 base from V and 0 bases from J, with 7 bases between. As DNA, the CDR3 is TGCGCCAGCAGCTTGCAGACAACGAACACCGGGGAGCTGTTTTTT. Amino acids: CASSLQTTNTGELFF.

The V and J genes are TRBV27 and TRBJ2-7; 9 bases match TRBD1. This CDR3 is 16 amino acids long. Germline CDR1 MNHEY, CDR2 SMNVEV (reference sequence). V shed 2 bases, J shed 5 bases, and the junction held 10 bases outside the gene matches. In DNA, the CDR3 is TGTGCCAGCAGTTTAGTTACCGGGACAGGGATCAACGAGCAGTACTTC. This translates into CASSLVTGTGINEQYF.

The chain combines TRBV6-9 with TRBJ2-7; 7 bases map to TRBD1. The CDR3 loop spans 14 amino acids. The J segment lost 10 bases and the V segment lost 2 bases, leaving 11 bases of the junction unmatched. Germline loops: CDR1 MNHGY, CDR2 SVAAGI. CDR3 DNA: TGTGCCAGCAGTTATCGTGCGACAGGGCGCATCCAGTACTTC. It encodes CASSYRATGRIQYF.

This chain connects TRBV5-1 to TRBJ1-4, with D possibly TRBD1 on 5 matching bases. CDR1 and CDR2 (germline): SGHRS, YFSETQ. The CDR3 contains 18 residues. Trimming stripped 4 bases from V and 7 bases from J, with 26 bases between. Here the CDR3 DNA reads TGCGCCAGCAGCCAAAAAAGCCGGGACTCCTCCGGCGGTGAAAAACTGTTTTTT. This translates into CASSQKSRDSSGGEKLFF.

CDR3 bases: TGTGCCAGCAGTGAAAGAGGTCAACTTAATGAAAAACTGTTTTTT. Its translation: CASSERGQLNEKLFF. The chain joins TRBV25-1 to TRBJ1-4; D unclear. Trimming shortened V by 2 bases and J by 4 bases, and 11 bases separated the two germline ends. Germline CDR1 is MGHDK and CDR2 is SYGVNS. This CDR3 has 15 residues.

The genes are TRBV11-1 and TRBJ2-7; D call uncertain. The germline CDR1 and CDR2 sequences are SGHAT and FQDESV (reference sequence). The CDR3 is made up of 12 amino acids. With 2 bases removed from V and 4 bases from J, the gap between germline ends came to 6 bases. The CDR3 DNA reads TGTGCCAGCAGCTTATTGGAGTACGAGCAGTACTTC. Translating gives CASSLLEYEQYF.

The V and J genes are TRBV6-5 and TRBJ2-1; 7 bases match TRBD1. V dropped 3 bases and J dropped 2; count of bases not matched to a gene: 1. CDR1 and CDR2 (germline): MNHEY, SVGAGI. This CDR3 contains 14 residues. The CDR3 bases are TGTGCCAGCAGTTATACAGGGGCCTACAATGAGCAGTTCTTC. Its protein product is CASSYTGAYNEQFF.

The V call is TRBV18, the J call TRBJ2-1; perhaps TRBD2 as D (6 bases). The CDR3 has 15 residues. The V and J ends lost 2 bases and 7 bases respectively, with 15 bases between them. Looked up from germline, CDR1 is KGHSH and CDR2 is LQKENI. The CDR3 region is CASSPVAAPGNEQFF. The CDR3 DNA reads TGTGCCAGCTCACCAGTAGCGGCCCCTGGAAATGAGCAGTTCTTC.

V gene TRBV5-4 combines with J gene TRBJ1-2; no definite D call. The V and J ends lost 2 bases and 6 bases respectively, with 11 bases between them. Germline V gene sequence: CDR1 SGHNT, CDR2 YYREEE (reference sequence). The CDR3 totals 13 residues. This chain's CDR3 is CASSFPGGHGYTF. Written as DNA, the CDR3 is TGTGCCAGCAGCTTCCCCGGAGGACATGGCTACACCTTC.

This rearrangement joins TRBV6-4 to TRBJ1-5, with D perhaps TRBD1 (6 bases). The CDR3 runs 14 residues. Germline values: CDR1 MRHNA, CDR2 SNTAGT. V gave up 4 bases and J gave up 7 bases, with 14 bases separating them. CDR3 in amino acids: CASSATGFGQPQHF. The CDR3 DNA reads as TGTGCCAGCAGTGCAACAGGGTTCGGACAGCCCCAGCATTTT.

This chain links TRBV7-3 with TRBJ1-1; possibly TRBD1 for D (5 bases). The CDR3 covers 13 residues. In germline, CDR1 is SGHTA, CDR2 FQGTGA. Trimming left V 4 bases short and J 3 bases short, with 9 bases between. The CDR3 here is CASSWGSYTEAFF. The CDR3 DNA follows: TGTGCCAGCAGCTGGGGCTCATACACTGAAGCTTTCTTT.